This entry features one T cell receptor beta chain sequence. What it binds is unknown. These data are taken from a study of T cells in Graves' hyperthyroidism and ophthalmopathy. The CDR3 sequence is 12 residues long. V shed 7 bases and J shed 5 bases, with 8 bases lying between them. In germline, CDR1 is SEHNR, CDR2 FQNEAQ (reference sequence). Pregnant or lactating patients were excluded, as were those with uncontrolled infection or other autoimmune disease. The blood was taken when hyperthyroidism was first diagnosed, before any ophthalmopathy symptoms showed up. The PBMCs were sourced from fresh peripheral blood (approximately 9 ml). RNA transcripts served as the template for amplifying TCR beta CDR3 regions. HTBI primers drove first-round RT-PCR of the TCR CDR3. TCRdb independently ran MiXCR on the multiplex PCR reads; one entry per CDR3 protein. Of hundreds of thousands of distinct CDR3 sequences in the sample, approximately 13% were seen once.

General study results and limits: The model predicted ophthalmopathy a median roughly six months before onset.

This receptor was identified in a woman in her twenties or thirties with Graves' hyperthyroidism that later progressed to Graves' ophthalmopathy. The specimen sequenced was blood. The chain uses TRBV7-9 and TRBJ2-2; D is undetermined. The CDR3 sequence is CASNPDTGELFF. As DNA, the CDR3 is TGTGCCAGCAACCCAGATACCGGGGAGCTGTTTTTT.